This TCR beta chain was sequenced during a study of CD8 T cells in Susac syndrome. Study information: Patients with Susac syndrome had blood drawn and were at that point therapy-naive, on corticosteroids, or on intravenous immunoglobulin alone.

Reverse transcription of 0.5 to 1 ug RNA was carried out with random hexamers. Amplification of TCR beta CDR3 spanned 54 Vbeta and 13 Jbeta via immunoSEQ multiplex PCR. TCRdb passed the immunoSEQ multiplex PCR reads through MiXCR, listing each CDR3 protein once. Of around 100,000 distinct CDR3 sequences listed, approximately 95% are singletons. CD8+ and CD4+ T cells taken from blood had their TCR beta sequenced. While CD8+ and CD4+ T cells were isolated negatively, TEMRA cells were enriched by FACS. Germline V gene sequence: CDR1 SGHAT, CDR2 FQNNGV. This CDR3 region has 14 residues. Between the trimmed V and J ends, which lost 6 bases and 7 bases, there was a span of 15 bases.

The clonotype comes from a human donor with Susac syndrome. Sequenced material: CD8+ T cells from PBMCs. The rearrangement links TRBV11-2 to TRBJ1-4, with D possibly TRBD1 on 6 matching bases. The CDR3 coding sequence is TGTGCCAGCAGGGTAACAGGGAATGGTGAAAAACTGTTTTTT. Its translation: CASRVTGNGEKLFF.